This T cell receptor beta chain originates from a study of cytomegalovirus exposure and HLA in healthy donors. Whole-study context: HLA-typed donors were the source of around 87 million unique TCRs, which an early data release held. Study-wide findings and caveats: A later analysis found TCR association rates differed by HLA locus, highest for DRB1 and lowest for HLA-C. Indistinguishability led to the exclusion of some V segments, TRBV6-2 and TRBV6-3 included. What was likely a sequencing artifact was a cluster of highly shared sequence variants.

Points on this clone: Its antigen remains unknown.

The PCR employed 60 Vbeta primers together with 13 Jbeta primers. Using immunoSEQ multiplex PCR, the repertoire was profiled, and TCRdb retains in-frame clones only, with some absent. The sample consists of 100,000 to 140,000 clones, about three quarters of them appearing once. CDR1 and CDR2 (germline): SEHNR, FQNEAQ (reference sequence). This CDR3 is built from 16 residues. The V segment lost 1 base and the J segment 7 bases; nucleotides outside the gene matches: 12. The TCR comes from a man aged 25 to 40 in good health and CMV-seronegative. Sequencing used PBMCs. This sequence joins TRBV7-9 and TRBJ2-7; the match to TRBD2 covers 8 bases. The CDR3 loop reads CASSLDYMGTREEQYF. CDR3 nucleotides: TGTGCCAGCAGCTTAGACTATATGGGGACTAGAGAAGAGCAGTACTTC. The full variable domain, its missing parts supplied by reference TRBV7-9 and TRBJ2-7, is DTGVSQNPRHKITKRGQNVTFRCDPISEHNRLYWYRQTLGQGPEFLTYFQNEAQLEKSRLLSDRFSAERPKGSFSTLEIQRTEQGDSAMYLCASSLDYMGTREEQYFGPGTRLTVT.